This passage covers 27 T cell receptor beta chains from one sample sequenced in a study of OX40 agonist ivuxolimab in advanced cancers. Library preparation was by the immunoSEQ multiplex PCR assay. The clones in this table, taken by TCRdb from immuneACCESS, are in-frame only. Not every clone is retained; where verified, under half of the shortfall comes from an unresolved V gene, and the cause of the rest is unknown. Counted in this sample were 80,000 or so clones; just under 90% of them appeared once. Of the sample, less than 3% is held by the ten largest clones. The specimen was CD4+ or CD8+ T cells sorted from blood, collected in a trial of the OX40 agonist ivuxolimab. The receptors were gathered from an adult with an advanced solid tumor such as melanoma, head and neck, liver or kidney cancer.

This chain joins TRBV5-1 and TRBJ1-4, with a weak D call TRBD1 (5 bases). The V gene lost 0 bases and the J gene lost 5 bases, with 11 bases spanning the gap. The CDR3 runs 15 residues. In germline, CDR1 is SGHRS, CDR2 YFSETQ. CDR3 in amino acids: CASSLGGMTNEKLFF. In nucleotides, the CDR3 is TGCGCCAGCAGCTTGGGGGGGATGACAAATGAAAAACTGTTTTTT.

The V call is TRBV7-2, the J call TRBJ1-2; 7 bases line up with TRBD1. The germline V gene has CDR1 SGHTA and CDR2 FQGNSA. V was clipped by 3 bases and J by 0 bases; unmatched bases: 7. This CDR3 comprises 16 residues. The CDR3 loop reads CASSLARGEANYGYTF. The DNA of the CDR3 is TGTGCCAGCAGCTTGGCCAGGGGGGAGGCTAACTATGGCTACACCTTC. The complete variable domain, with remaining parts taken from reference TRBV7-2 and TRBJ1-2, reads GAGVSQSPSNKVTEKGKDVELRCDPISGHTALYWYRQSLGQGLEFLIYFQGNSAPDKSGLPSDRFSAERTGGSVSTLTIQRTQQEDSAVYLCASSLARGEANYGYTFGSGTRLTVV.

The genes are TRBV6-1 and TRBJ1-2; D unclear. V lost 2 bases and J lost 4, with 17 bases in between. The V gene's germline CDR1 is MNHNS and CDR2 SASEGT. The CDR3 totals 16 residues. The CDR3 bases are TGTGCCAGCAGTGAACGCTTGGACGGCGAATCCTATGGCTACACCTTC. It translates to CASSERLDGESYGYTF.

The rearrangement uses TRBV27 and TRBJ1-2; D perhaps matches TRBD1 (5 bases). The germline V and J ends were trimmed by 5 bases and 0 bases, with 13 bases remaining between them. The CDR3 extends over 15 amino acids. The germline CDR1 and CDR2 sequences are MNHEY and SMNVEV (reference sequence). The chain's CDR3 is CASSPGARANYGYTF. CDR3 DNA: TGTGCCAGCAGTCCCGGGGCCCGAGCTAACTATGGCTACACCTTC.

This clone was observed a few times. This rearrangement joins TRBV7-9 to TRBJ1-2, with D tentatively TRBD1 (6 bases). Trimming pared 3 bases from V and 8 bases from J, leaving 13 bases between. CDR3 length: 13 residues. Germline CDR1 is SEHNR and CDR2 is FQNEAQ (reference sequence). The CDR3 region is CASSFDRSTGYTF. CDR3 nucleotides: TGTGCCAGCAGCTTTGACAGGTCAACGGGCTACACCTTC.

The V and J genes are TRBV19 and TRBJ2-1; 10 bases fit TRBD2. The germline gives CDR1 LNHDA, CDR2 SQIVND (reference sequence). J was trimmed by 2 bases and V by 4 bases; bases with no gene match: 8. This CDR3 comprises 17 residues. The CDR3 coding sequence is TGTGCCAGTAGTACAACTACTAGCGGGAAGACCTACAATGAGCAGTTCTTC. This gives the protein CASSTTTSGKTYNEQFF.

V and J are TRBV11-2 and TRBJ1-1; D possibly corresponds to TRBD1 (5 bases). The CDR3 runs 15 residues. V shed 5 bases and J shed 0 bases, with 13 bases lying between them. Germline V CDR1 and CDR2: SGHAT, FQNNGV. The CDR3 DNA is TGTGCCAGCAGCAGACAGAGCCGCATGAACACTGAAGCTTTCTTT. Translating it yields CASSRQSRMNTEAFF.

The gene calls are TRBV30 and TRBJ2-4; D is possibly TRBD2 (5 bases). CDR1 is GTSNPN and CDR2 is SVGIG in the germline V gene (reference sequence). The ends were cut back, 4 bases at V and 0 bases at J, with 16 bases in the middle. This CDR3 is built from 16 residues. CDR3 coding DNA: TGTGCCTGGAAATCCGGAGGCTTCTCAGCCAAAAACATTCAGTACTTC. It specifies CAWKSGGFSAKNIQYF.

V gene TRBV7-2 combines with J gene TRBJ1-2; 10 bases line up with TRBD1. CDR1 and CDR2 from the germline V gene are SGHTA and FQGNSA. V trimming: 6 bases; J trimming: 8 bases; junction bases outside the gene matches: 9. The CDR3 extends over 14 amino acids. The CDR3 region is CASRPPGQGRGYTF. The CDR3 DNA is TGTGCCAGCAGACCCCCGGGACAGGGGAGGGGCTACACCTTC.

The rearrangement uses TRBV11-2 and TRBJ1-6; 8 bases are a match to TRBD1. The length of the CDR3 is 18 residues. Germline assignment: CDR1 SGHAT and CDR2 FQNNGV. V was clipped by 0 bases and J by 6 bases; unmatched bases: 10. Written as DNA, the CDR3 is TGTGCCAGCAGCTTAGAGGGTCAGGGGGCCGGGGCTAATTCACCCCTCCACTTT. This translates into CASSLEGQGAGANSPLHF.

The chain recombines TRBV18 with TRBJ1-2; 10 bases are a match to TRBD1. V gave up 6 bases and J gave up 6 bases; unmatched junction bases: 4. This CDR3 comprises 13 residues. Germline CDR1 is KGHSH and CDR2 is LQKENI. Here the CDR3 DNA reads TGTGCCAGCTCCACCGGGACAGGGGATGGCTACACCTTC. Encoded protein: CASSTGTGDGYTF.

This chain uses TRBV18 with TRBJ2-5; 11 bases match TRBD1. The V segment lost 3 bases and the J segment 1 base; nucleotides outside the gene matches: 4. CDR1 and CDR2 from the germline V gene are KGHSH and LQKENI. The CDR3 has 16 amino acids. This CDR3 is CASSPGTGGTQETQYF. The CDR3 DNA is TGTGCCAGCTCACCGGGGACAGGGGGGACCCAAGAGACCCAGTACTTC.

The chain employs TRBV21-1 and TRBJ1-4; TRBD1, as called in the table, went unchecked against the DNA. TRBV21-1 is flagged as a pseudogene. The CDR3 totals 12 residues. CDR3 sequence: CASSSPQLKLFF. The CDR3 region has the DNA TGTGCCAGCAGCAGCCCACAGCTAAAACTGTTTTTT.

V gene TRBV19 combines with J gene TRBJ2-5; D not certain. Germline CDR1 LNHDA, CDR2 SQIVND (reference sequence). This CDR3 is 13 amino acids long. V lost 4 bases to trimming and J lost 4 bases, with 10 bases between them. The CDR3, as DNA: TGTGCCAGTAGTAGAACTGAACGAGAGACCCAGTACTTC. This translates into CASSRTERETQYF. The variable domain in full, completed from reference TRBV19 and TRBJ2-5, reads DGGITQSPKYLFRKEGQNVTLSCEQNLNHDAMYWYRQDPGQGLRLIYYSQIVNDFQKGDIAEGYSVSREKKESFPLTVTSAQKNPTAFYLCASSRTERETQYFGPGTRLLVL.

This clone was detected only once. This chain links TRBV5-1 with TRBJ2-6; D unclear. Germline CDR1 is SGHRS and CDR2 is YFSETQ. V was clipped by 7 bases and J by 1 base, with 9 bases between them. This CDR3 is built from 14 residues. The CDR3 is CASGLMSGANVLTF. CDR3 nucleotide sequence: TGCGCCAGCGGCCTCATGTCTGGGGCCAACGTCCTGACTTTC.

The chain joins TRBV18 to TRBJ2-7; the D is unclear. V gave up 3 bases and J gave up 3 bases, with 9 bases separating them. This CDR3 spans 13 amino acids. CDR1 and CDR2 (germline): KGHSH, LQKENI. CDR3 amino acids: CASSPFPVYEQYF. The DNA of the CDR3 is TGTGCCAGCTCACCTTTCCCAGTCTACGAGCAGTACTTC.

This clone was recorded once. The rearrangement joins TRBV7-8 to TRBJ2-5; 9 positions agree with TRBD2. V shed 6 bases and J 2 bases; nucleotides not matched to a gene: 10. This CDR3 is built from 16 residues. Germline CDR1 is SGHVS and CDR2 is FQNEAQ. The CDR3 spells CASSSLLAGEQETQYF. DNA of the CDR3: TGTGCCAGCAGTTCATTATTAGCGGGAGAACAAGAGACCCAGTACTTC.

CDR3: CASSQADRGPWETQYF. As DNA, the CDR3 is TGCGCCAGCAGCCAAGCCGACAGGGGGCCATGGGAGACCCAGTACTTC. The J gene is TRBJ2-5, the V gene TRBV4-1; 10 nucleotides match TRBD1. The CDR3 extends over 16 amino acids. Germline loops: CDR1 MGHRA, CDR2 YSYEKL. The junction had 7 bases not matched to a gene; V was cut back by 1 base and J by 5 bases.

The chain carries TRBV6-5 and TRBJ2-5; D gene uncertain. The CDR3 covers 14 residues. The germline V and J ends were trimmed by 6 bases and 2 bases, with 13 bases remaining between them. Germline values: CDR1 MNHEY, CDR2 SVGAGI. This CDR3 reads CASSLLGGQETQYF. In DNA form, the CDR3 reads TGTGCCAGCAGCCTACTGGGTGGGCAAGAGACCCAGTACTTC.

This clone showed up just once. The chain is built from TRBV4-1 and TRBJ2-7; D perhaps matches TRBD1 (5 bases). V was cut by 5 bases and J by 2 bases, with 13 bases left in between. The CDR3 runs 14 residues. Germline V lookup: CDR1 MGHRA, CDR2 YSYEKL. The chain's CDR3 is CASSKGDSTYEQYF. The CDR3 DNA sequence: TGCGCCAGCAGCAAAGGTGACAGCACCTACGAGCAGTACTTC.

This chain uses TRBV6-1 with TRBJ1-5, with D perhaps TRBD1 (5 bases). The CDR3 extends over 12 amino acids. V was trimmed by 6 bases and J by 4 bases, leaving 7 bases between them. Germline assignment: CDR1 MNHNS and CDR2 SASEGT. CDR3 sequence (DNA): TGTGCCAGCAGGGGGGTAAATCAGCCCCAGCATTTT. Amino acids: CASRGVNQPQHF.

The genes are TRBV6-1 and TRBJ2-7, with 9 bases lining up with TRBD1. V dropped 4 bases and J dropped 5; count of bases not matched to a gene: 3. The CDR3 contains 13 residues. In germline, CDR1 is MNHNS, CDR2 SASEGT. CDR3 loop: CASSGTGVHEQYF. The CDR3 DNA follows: TGTGCCAGCAGTGGGACAGGGGTCCACGAGCAGTACTTC.

V and J are TRBV9 and TRBJ1-2, with 10 bases lining up with TRBD1. Germline loops: CDR1 SGDLS, CDR2 YYNGEE. This CDR3 has 15 amino acids. V lost 4 bases, J lost 1 base, and 4 bases stayed unmatched. This CDR3 reads CASSKGTGVNYGYTF. As DNA, the CDR3 is TGTGCCAGCAGCAAAGGGACAGGGGTTAACTATGGCTACACCTTC.

The V and J genes are TRBV11-2 and TRBJ1-4, with D perhaps TRBD1 (5 bases). From germline, CDR1 is SGHAT and CDR2 FQNNGV. This CDR3 is 14 amino acids long. The V end was cut by 2 bases, the J end by 4 bases, with 8 bases between. The DNA for the CDR3 is TGTGCCAGCAGCTTAAGGGGCTTTAATGAAAAACTGTTTTTT. Its protein is CASSLRGFNEKLFF.

About this clone: The junction shows a germline mismatch at one end, possibly a read error. The chain carries TRBV19 and TRBJ2-6; 8 nucleotides align to TRBD1. This CDR3 region has 20 residues. Germline V gene sequence: CDR1 LNHDA, CDR2 SQIVND (reference sequence). The CDR3 spells CASSLDPSTGDLSGANVLTF. CDR3 bases: TGTGCCAGTAGTTTAGACCCCTCGACAGGGGATCTTTCTGGGGCCAACGTCCTGACTTTC.

This sequence joins TRBV28 and TRBJ1-3, with a weak D call TRBD1 (5 bases). Germline values: CDR1 MDHEN, CDR2 SYDVKM. V was pared by 6 bases and J by 1 base, with 13 bases between. This CDR3 has 15 residues. CDR3 protein: CASSGWGGSGNTIYF. CDR3 nucleotides: TGTGCCAGCAGCGGGTGGGGGGGATCTGGAAACACCATATATTTT.

The chain carries TRBV11-2 and TRBJ2-5, with D perhaps TRBD1 or TRBD2 (5 bases each). The CDR3 spans 14 residues. CDR1 and CDR2 (germline): SGHAT, FQNNGV. With 7 bases removed from V and 6 bases from J, the gap between germline ends came to 18 bases. The CDR3 DNA reads as TGTGCCAGCACCGAGGGCGACTGGGGACAGACCCAGTACTTC. Protein: CASTEGDWGQTQYF.